The 22 T cell receptor beta chains below all came from one sample that was sequenced in a study of T-cell memory formation after mild COVID-19. Using its own MiXCR run on the 5' RACE reads, TCRdb lists one record per CDR3 protein. The sample lists 550,000 to 650,000 distinct CDR3 sequences; roughly 17% were seen once. The sample consisted of PBMCs or a T cell subset sorted from them (not recorded which). All receptors come from an adult woman who had mild COVID-19 (a few samples of this study predate the infection). Cell type and time point are not known.

V gene TRBV20-1 combines with J gene TRBJ2-7; D possibly uses TRBD1 or TRBD2 (5 bases each). The CDR3 loop spans 14 amino acids. V shed 2 bases and J shed 5 bases, with 16 bases lying between them. Germline V CDR1 and CDR2: DFQATT, SNEGSKA (reference sequence). This CDR3 reads CSARLGPATDEQYF. The CDR3, as DNA: TGCAGTGCTAGACTGGGACCGGCCACCGACGAGCAGTACTTC.

In regard to this clonotype: A junction end diverges from the germline sequence, so it may reflect a read error. The J gene is TRBJ1-1, the V gene TRBV7-2; TRBD1 matches 8 bases. Germline assignment: CDR1 SGHTA and CDR2 FQGNSA. CDR3 size: 14 residues. The CDR3 sequence: CASSKGQANTEALF. The CDR3 nucleotides are TGTGCCAGCAGCAAGGGACAGGCGAACACTGAAGCTTTATTT.

This clonotype was seen a few times. This chain connects TRBV7-6 to TRBJ2-7; D tentatively fits TRBD1 or TRBD2 (6 bases each). The V end lost 5 bases, the J end lost 2 bases, and 16 bases lay between the germline ends. Germline V gene data show CDR1 as SGHVS and CDR2 as FNYEAQ. The CDR3 sequence is 15 residues long. CDR3 amino acids: CASSKAGGVPYEQYF. CDR3 sequence (DNA): TGTGCCAGCAGCAAGGCCGGGGGCGTCCCCTACGAGCAGTACTTC.

The rearrangement uses TRBV5-4 and TRBJ2-5; 9 nucleotides align to TRBD1. Losses at the gene ends were 3 bases for V and 3 bases for J; bases not matched to a gene: 6. The CDR3 extends over 15 amino acids. Germline V gene lookup returns CDR1 SGHNT and CDR2 YYREEE (reference sequence). DNA of the CDR3: TGTGCCAGCAGCTCGACAGGGGGGGTTGAAGAGACCCAGTACTTC. It specifies CASSSTGGVEETQYF.

Notes on this clonotype: This could be a read error, since a much larger clone is one nucleotide away. The rearrangement links TRBV24-1 to TRBJ2-2; D is unresolved. CDR3 length: 12 amino acids. Trimming pared 2 bases from V and 6 bases from J, leaving 3 bases between. The germline V gene has CDR1 KGHDR and CDR2 SFDVKD. The DNA of the CDR3 is TGTGCCACCAGTGATTCATCCGGGGAGCTGTTTTTT. Its protein product is CATSDSSGELFF.

This clonotype was seen a handful of times. J is TRBJ2-5 and V is TRBV20-1; D not resolved. Per the germline V gene, CDR1 is DFQATT and CDR2 is SNEGSKA (reference sequence). CDR3 length: 13 residues. Trimming stripped 1 base from V and 5 bases from J, with 11 bases between. Written as DNA, the CDR3 is TGCAGTGCTAGAGGTTCTCTAGGGGAGACCCAGTACTTC. It encodes CSARGSLGETQYF.

Only a few counts were recorded for this clonotype. The chain couples TRBV30 to TRBJ1-2; unclear D gene. The V end was cut by 2 bases, the J end by 0 bases, with 7 bases between. CDR1 GTSNPN and CDR2 SVGIG come from the germline V gene (reference sequence). This CDR3 spans 13 amino acids. The CDR3 here is CAWSLEANYGYTF. CDR3 coding DNA: TGTGCCTGGAGTTTGGAAGCTAACTATGGCTACACCTTC.

CDR3: CSARDSWAGYGYTF. CDR3 nucleotides: TGCAGTGCTAGAGATAGCTGGGCGGGCTATGGCTACACCTTC. The J gene is TRBJ1-2, the V gene TRBV20-1; D call uncertain. Trimming left V 0 bases short and J 4 bases short, with 12 bases between. The CDR3 is made up of 14 amino acids. The germline V gene encodes CDR1 DFQATT and CDR2 SNEGSKA (reference sequence).

This chain links TRBV29-1 with TRBJ2-5, with 7 bases that match TRBD2. J gave up 2 bases and V 6 bases, and 12 bases lay outside the gene matches. The CDR3 extends over 15 amino acids. Germline CDR1 and CDR2: SQVTM and ANQGSEA. The CDR3 nucleotides are TGCAGCGTATCCACGACCGCTAGCGGACAAGAGACCCAGTACTTC. Amino acid sequence: CSVSTTASGQETQYF.

This clonotype was observed a handful of times. This chain uses TRBV6-5 with TRBJ2-7; TRBD1 is a possible D gene (7 bases). CDR1 and CDR2 (germline): MNHEY, SVGAGI. The ends were cut back, 0 bases at V and 5 bases at J, with 14 bases in the middle. This CDR3 has 15 amino acids. CDR3 nucleotide sequence: TGTGCCAGCAGTTACTCGTGGCAGGGGGGAAACGAGCAGTACTTC. Translated, it gives CASSYSWQGGNEQYF.

This clonotype was detected many times. The genes are TRBV6-5 and TRBJ2-2, with D possibly matching TRBD1 (6 bases). CDR3 length equals 14 residues. CDR1 is MNHEY, CDR2 SVGAGI, per germline. V lost 2 bases to trimming and J lost 9 bases, with 13 bases between them. The CDR3 loop reads CASSYDGRGWELFF. The CDR3, as DNA: TGTGCCAGCAGTTACGATGGCAGGGGCTGGGAGCTGTTTTTT.

This clonotype was found a few times. The gene calls are TRBV3-1 and TRBJ2-1; D perhaps matches TRBD2 (5 bases). This CDR3 is built from 15 residues. Germline V CDR1 and CDR2: LGHDT, YNNKEL (reference sequence). The ends were cut back, 8 bases at V and 9 bases at J, with 23 bases in the middle. The CDR3 reads CASSKINFSVVEQFF. The CDR3 nucleotides read TGTGCCAGCTCTAAGATAAACTTTAGCGTTGTTGAGCAGTTCTTC.

The chain links TRBV4-1 to TRBJ1-1; D is undetermined. This CDR3 has 16 amino acids. Germline V gene lookup returns CDR1 MGHRA and CDR2 YSYEKL. The V gene lost 1 base and the J gene lost 5 bases, with 17 bases spanning the gap. For the CDR3, the DNA is TGCGCCAGCAGCCAAGTCGGCATAAGAGTAGGAACTGAAGCTTTCTTT. It encodes CASSQVGIRVGTEAFF.

The rearrangement uses TRBV24-1 and TRBJ2-1; the D call may be TRBD1 or TRBD2 (5 bases each). The length of the CDR3 is 16 residues. Germline V gives CDR1 KGHDR, CDR2 SFDVKD. The V gene lost 3 bases and the J gene lost 5 bases, with 16 bases spanning the gap. As DNA, the CDR3 is TGTGCCACCAGTGATACCCGGGGCAAAGGACACAATGAGCAGTTCTTC. Translating gives CATSDTRGKGHNEQFF.

The J gene is TRBJ1-2, the V gene TRBV29-1; TRBD1 matches at 8 bases. The CDR3 loop spans 13 amino acids. Germline-derived CDR1 and CDR2 are SQVTM and ANQGSEA. Trimming took 4 bases from V and 6 from J; bases not matched to a gene: 7. The DNA for the CDR3 is TGCAGCGTTGCGGCTGGACAGGGAGATGGCTACACCTTC. This sequence encodes CSVAAGQGDGYTF.

J is TRBJ2-1 and V is TRBV7-8; 13 bases match TRBD2. CDR1 is SGHVS, CDR2 FQNEAQ, per germline. This CDR3 spans 15 amino acids. Trimming cost V 5 bases and J 7 bases; bases outside gene matches: 5. The DNA of the CDR3 is TGTGCCAGCAGCCCCCCGACTAGCGGGGGGAATGAGCAGTTCTTC. Residues: CASSPPTSGGNEQFF.

There are a few counts of this clonotype. The chain joins TRBV5-1 to TRBJ2-7; no definite D call. Between the trimmed V and J ends, which lost 0 bases and 4 bases, there was a span of 11 bases. The CDR3 is 14 amino acids. The germline V gene encodes CDR1 SGHRS and CDR2 YFSETQ. The CDR3 here is CASSLVTPTYEQYF. The CDR3 DNA reads TGCGCCAGCAGCTTGGTTACACCCACATACGAGCAGTACTTC.

The V gene is TRBV27, the J gene TRBJ1-1; D is undetermined. Germline CDR1 is MNHEY and CDR2 is SMNVEV (reference sequence). V gave up 0 bases and J gave up 1 base, with 6 bases separating them. This CDR3 has 14 amino acids. The CDR3 loop reads CASSLSNRNTEAFF. The CDR3 DNA follows: TGTGCCAGCAGTTTATCGAACAGGAACACTGAAGCTTTCTTT.

This clonotype has a handful of counts. J is TRBJ1-2 and V is TRBV24-1; D unresolved. CDR1 is KGHDR, CDR2 SFDVKD, per germline. The CDR3 totals 13 residues. V dropped 7 bases and J dropped 4 bases, with 12 bases sitting between them. As DNA, the CDR3 is TGTGCCACCAGCATCGGACCGGGCTATGGCTACACCTTC. Translated: CATSIGPGYGYTF.

The chain uses TRBV12-3 or TRBV12-4 and TRBJ1-4; the match to TRBD1 covers 10 bases. The CDR3 is 14 residues long. Germline trimming cut 6 bases from V and 5 bases from J; bases unmatched to any gene: 3. CDR3: CASRKTGGNEKLFF. The CDR3 region has the DNA TGTGCCAGCAGGAAGACAGGGGGCAATGAAAAACTGTTTTTT.

This clonotype came up a few times. The CDR3 reads CASSDRVAGRSYEQYF. The CDR3 coding sequence is TGTGCCAGCAGCGACCGAGTAGCGGGACGATCCTACGAGCAGTACTTC. The chain employs TRBV21-1 and TRBJ2-7; TRBD2 was called by the table and not checked on the DNA. TRBV21-1 is a pseudogene segment. The CDR3 is made up of 16 amino acids.

This chain joins TRBV7-9 and TRBJ2-7; D gene unclear. The CDR3 is made up of 14 amino acids. V lost 3 bases, J lost 2 bases, and 11 bases lay in between. Germline V gene lookup returns CDR1 SEHNR and CDR2 FQNEAQ (reference sequence). CDR3 amino acids: CASSFGPGAYEQYF. The CDR3 DNA is TGTGCCAGCAGCTTTGGCCCAGGAGCCTACGAGCAGTACTTC.